A selection of T cell receptor beta chains follows, all from one sample in a study of T cell changes during pregnancy in multiple sclerosis. TCRdb keeps only in-frame clones here, not all; method: immunoSEQ multiplex PCR. The sample yields some 100,000 clones, approximately 91% seen once. The material was peripheral blood, obtained in the second trimester of pregnancy. All receptors come from a female donor with multiple sclerosis, enrolled in a pregnancy study. CDR3s include the opening cysteine and the closing phenylalanine or tryptophan. The order of the fields is V gene, clone size, D gene, J gene, CDR3 DNA, CDR3 protein. D genes are given only for firm matches. For some rows the clone size is stated as once, few or many, or as a class when expanded; others skip it.

v_call: TRBV29-1
clone_size: -
d_call: TRBD1
j_call: TRBJ2-4
cdr3_nt: TGCAGCGTCTACTACAGGGGCCTAGCCAAAAACATTCAGTACTTC
cdr3_aa: CSVYYRGLAKNIQYF

v_call: TRBV5-1
clone_size: -
d_call: TRBD2
j_call: TRBJ2-5
cdr3_nt: TGCGCCAGCAGCCGGGAGGCTAGCGGGACTCAAGAGACCCAGTACTTC
cdr3_aa: CASSREASGTQETQYF

v_call: TRBV6-5
clone_size: -
d_call: -
j_call: TRBJ1-2
cdr3_nt: TGTGCCAGCAGTTACCAGGGCAACTATGGCTACACCTTC
cdr3_aa: CASSYQGNYGYTF

v_call: TRBV5-4
clone_size: many
d_call: -
j_call: TRBJ2-6
cdr3_nt: TGTGCCAGCAGCGTAACTATGACAGGCCAGAGGGCCAACGTCCTGACTTTC
cdr3_aa: CASSVTMTGQRANVLTF

v_call: TRBV7-3
clone_size: few
d_call: TRBD2
j_call: TRBJ2-7
cdr3_nt: TGTGCCAGCAGCTGGACTAGCGGGAGCGAGCAGTACTTC
cdr3_aa: CASSWTSGSEQYF

v_call: TRBV6-4
clone_size: few
d_call: -
j_call: TRBJ1-1
cdr3_nt: TGTGCCAGCAGTGTTGGAGGGTCTAGCACTGAAGCTTTCTTT
cdr3_aa: CASSVGGSSTEAFF

v_call: TRBV15
clone_size: -
d_call: -
j_call: TRBJ2-6
cdr3_nt: TGTGCCACCAGCCGAGACACGCGGGGGGCCAACGTCCTGACTTTC
cdr3_aa: CATSRDTRGANVLTF

v_call: TRBV19
clone_size: -
d_call: TRBD2
j_call: TRBJ2-1
cdr3_nt: TGTGCCAGTTCGGGACTAGCCTACAATGAGCAGTTCTTC
cdr3_aa: CASSGLAYNEQFF

v_call: TRBV15
clone_size: -
d_call: -
j_call: TRBJ1-2
cdr3_nt: TGTGCCACCAGCAGAGATCTCGTGGCGGGTTCTGGCTACACCTTC
cdr3_aa: CATSRDLVAGSGYTF

v_call: TRBV4-2
clone_size: few
d_call: -
j_call: TRBJ1-1
cdr3_nt: TGTGCCAGCAGCCCCCAGGACGGGGGCACTGAAGCTTTCTTT
cdr3_aa: CASSPQDGGTEAFF

v_call: TRBV6-1
clone_size: many
d_call: -
j_call: TRBJ1-5
cdr3_nt: TGTGCCAGCAGTGAAGCTGACGGGGTAAACCAGCCCCAGCATTTT
cdr3_aa: CASSEADGVNQPQHF

v_call: TRBV9
clone_size: -
d_call: -
j_call: TRBJ2-7
cdr3_nt: TGTGCCAGCAGCCCTGGGAGTTACGAGCAGTACTTC
cdr3_aa: CASSPGSYEQYF

v_call: TRBV19
clone_size: -
d_call: -
j_call: TRBJ2-3
cdr3_nt: TGTGCCAGTAGTGTGTACAGGCGCACAGATACGCAGTATTTT
cdr3_aa: CASSVYRRTDTQYF

v_call: TRBV29-1
clone_size: once
d_call: TRBD1
j_call: TRBJ2-2
cdr3_nt: TGCAGCGTCGACAGGGCGAACACCGGGGAGCTGTTTTTT
cdr3_aa: CSVDRANTGELFF

v_call: TRBV18
clone_size: -
d_call: -
j_call: TRBJ2-5
cdr3_nt: TGTGCCAGCTCTCGACTACAAGAGACCCAGTACTTC
cdr3_aa: CASSRLQETQYF

v_call: TRBV29-1
clone_size: -
d_call: -
j_call: TRBJ2-2
cdr3_nt: TGCAGCGCTTGGGGGGTCCTCGTTAACACCGGGGAGCTGTTTTTT
cdr3_aa: CSAWGVLVNTGELFF

v_call: TRBV28
clone_size: -
d_call: TRBD2
j_call: TRBJ2-2
cdr3_nt: TGTGCCAGCAGCCAGACTAGCGGGAGTGGAACCGGGGAGCTGTTTTTT
cdr3_aa: CASSQTSGSGTGELFF

v_call: TRBV6-5
clone_size: -
d_call: -
j_call: TRBJ1-5
cdr3_nt: TGTGCCAGCTGCGCCCTATTCCCGGGCAATCAGCCCCAGCATTTT
cdr3_aa: CASCALFPGNQPQHF

v_call: TRBV9
clone_size: -
d_call: TRBD2
j_call: TRBJ2-7
cdr3_nt: TGTGCCAGCAGCGTACGCAGCGGGAGGGCCGCGGAGCAGTACTTC
cdr3_aa: CASSVRSGRAAEQYF

v_call: TRBV2
clone_size: -
d_call: -
j_call: TRBJ2-3
cdr3_nt: TGTGCCACCGGACAGTACACAGATACGCAGTATTTT
cdr3_aa: CATGQYTDTQYF

v_call: TRBV5-1
clone_size: -
d_call: -
j_call: TRBJ2-3
cdr3_nt: TGCGCCAGCAGCTCCAATAGTGCGGGAGATACGCAGTATTTT
cdr3_aa: CASSSNSAGDTQYF

v_call: TRBV28
clone_size: -
d_call: TRBD1
j_call: TRBJ2-1
cdr3_nt: TGTGCCAGCAGTAGACAGGGGGCGGGTATGCAGTTCTTC
cdr3_aa: CASSRQGAGMQFF

v_call: TRBV4-2
clone_size: -
d_call: TRBD1
j_call: TRBJ1-2
cdr3_nt: TGTGCCAGCAGCCAACTGGGACAGGGGGGTGGCTACACCTTC
cdr3_aa: CASSQLGQGGGYTF

v_call: TRBV23-1
clone_size: once
d_call: TRBD2
j_call: TRBJ2-1
cdr3_nt: TGCGCCAGCAGTCGAAGCGGGACCGACTCCTACAATGAGCAGTTCTTC
cdr3_aa: CASSRSGTDSYNEQFF

v_call: TRBV5-5
clone_size: -
d_call: TRBD1
j_call: TRBJ2-6
cdr3_nt: TGTGCCAGCAGCTTGGTCACAGGGGCCACCTCTGGGGCCAACGTCCTGACTTTC
cdr3_aa: CASSLVTGATSGANVLTF

v_call: TRBV5-1
clone_size: -
d_call: TRBD1
j_call: TRBJ2-2
cdr3_nt: TGCGCCAGCAGGCCTCGGGACAGTGCGAACACCGGGGAGCTGTTTTTT
cdr3_aa: CASRPRDSANTGELFF